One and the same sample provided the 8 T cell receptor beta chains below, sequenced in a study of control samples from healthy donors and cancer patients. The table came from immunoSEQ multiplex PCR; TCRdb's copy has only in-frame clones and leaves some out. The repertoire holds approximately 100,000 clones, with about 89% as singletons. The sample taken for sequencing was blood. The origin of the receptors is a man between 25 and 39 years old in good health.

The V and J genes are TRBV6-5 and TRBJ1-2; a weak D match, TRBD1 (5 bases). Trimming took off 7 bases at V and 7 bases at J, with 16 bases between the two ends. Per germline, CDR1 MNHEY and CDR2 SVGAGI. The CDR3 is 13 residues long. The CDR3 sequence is CASTLKGTGGYTF. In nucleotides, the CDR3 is TGTGCCAGCACCTTAAAGGGGACGGGTGGCTACACCTTC.

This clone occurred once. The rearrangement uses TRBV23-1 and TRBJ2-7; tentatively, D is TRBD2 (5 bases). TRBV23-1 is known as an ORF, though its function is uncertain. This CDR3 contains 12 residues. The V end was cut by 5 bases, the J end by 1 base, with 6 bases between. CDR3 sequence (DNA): TGCGCCAGCAGTTGCGGGTCCTACGAGCAGTACGTC. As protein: CASSCGSYEQYV.

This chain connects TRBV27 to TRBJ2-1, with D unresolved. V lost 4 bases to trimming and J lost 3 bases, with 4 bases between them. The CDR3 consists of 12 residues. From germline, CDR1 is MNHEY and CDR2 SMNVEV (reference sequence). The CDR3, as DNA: TGTGCCAGCAGTTCCCTCTACAATGAGCAGTTCTTC. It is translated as CASSSLYNEQFF.

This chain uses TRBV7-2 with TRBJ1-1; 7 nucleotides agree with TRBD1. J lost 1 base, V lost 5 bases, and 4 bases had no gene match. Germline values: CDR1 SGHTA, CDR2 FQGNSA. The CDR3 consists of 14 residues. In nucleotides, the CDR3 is TGTGCCAGCAGCGGACACAGGGGGAACACTGAAGCTTTCTTT. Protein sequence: CASSGHRGNTEAFF.

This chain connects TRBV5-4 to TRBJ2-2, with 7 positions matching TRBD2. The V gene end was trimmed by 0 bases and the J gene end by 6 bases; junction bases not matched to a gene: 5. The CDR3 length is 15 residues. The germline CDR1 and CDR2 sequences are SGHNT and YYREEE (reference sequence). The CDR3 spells CASSLVSGLAGELFF. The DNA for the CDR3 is TGTGCCAGCAGCTTGGTTTCTGGACTAGCCGGGGAGCTGTTTTTT.

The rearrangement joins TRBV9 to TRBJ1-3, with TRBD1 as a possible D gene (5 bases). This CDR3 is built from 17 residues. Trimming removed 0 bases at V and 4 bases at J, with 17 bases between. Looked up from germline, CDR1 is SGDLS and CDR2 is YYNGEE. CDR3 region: CASSVEAAARGGNTIYF. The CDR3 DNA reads TGTGCCAGCAGCGTAGAAGCGGCCGCCCGGGGGGGAAACACCATATATTTT.

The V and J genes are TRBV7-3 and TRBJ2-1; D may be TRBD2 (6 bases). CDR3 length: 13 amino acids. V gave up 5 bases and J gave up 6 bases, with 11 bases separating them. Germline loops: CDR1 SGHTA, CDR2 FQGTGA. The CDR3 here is CASSAGRSNEQFF. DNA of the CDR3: TGTGCCAGCAGCGCGGGACGTTCCAATGAGCAGTTCTTC.

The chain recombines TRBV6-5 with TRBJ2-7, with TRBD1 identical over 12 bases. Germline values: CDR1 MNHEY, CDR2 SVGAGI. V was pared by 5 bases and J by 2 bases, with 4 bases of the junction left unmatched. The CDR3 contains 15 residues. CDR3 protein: CASSPGTGGTYEQYV. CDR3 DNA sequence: TGTGCCAGCAGTCCAGGGACAGGGGGCACCTACGAGCAGTACGTC.